The present T cell receptor (beta chain) was sequenced within a study of shared clonotypes between healthy human individuals. TCRdb's copy holds only in-frame clones and misses some; the assay was immunoSEQ multiplex PCR. The repertoire holds about 2.3 million clones, with 80% to 95% as singletons. V lost 5 bases, J lost 5 bases, and 15 bases lay in between. The CDR3 spans 14 residues. Germline V gene data show CDR1 as SEHNR and CDR2 as FQNEAQ (reference sequence). This clone was picked up one time. The receptor comes from a man between 18 and 35 years old in good health. Some clones in this sample may be carry-over from other donors' samples. The material sequenced was naive CD4+ T cells from PBMCs. This sample's subset: CD45RA+ positively selected. J is TRBJ2-5 and V is TRBV7-9, with D perhaps being TRBD1 or TRBD2 (6 bases each). The CDR3 coding sequence is TGTGCCAGCAGCCCGATAAAAGGGGGGGAGACCCAGTACTTC. This encodes CASSPIKGGETQYF.